A single sample gave rise to the 16 T cell receptor beta chains below, sequenced in a study of cytomegalovirus exposure and HLA in healthy donors. Use of 60 Vbeta and 13 Jbeta primers characterized the PCR. Method: immunoSEQ multiplex PCR; TCRdb's copy keeps in-frame clones and lacks some. The sample shows around 170,000 clones, over 70% of them seen only once. The specimen sequenced was PBMCs. These receptors came from a woman between 45 and 65 years old in good health and CMV-seropositive.

The V and J genes are TRBV10-3 and TRBJ2-3; D might be TRBD2 (5 bases). Trimming left V 7 bases short and J 0 bases short, with 8 bases between. The CDR3 is 13 residues long. CDR1 is ENHRY, CDR2 SYGVKD, per germline. The CDR3 sequence: CAIMGGSTDTQYF. CDR3 bases: TGTGCCATCATGGGCGGGAGCACAGATACGCAGTATTTT.

This clone was observed a few times. The chain uses TRBV5-1 and TRBJ2-1; TRBD2 matches 8 bases. With 4 bases clipped from V and 6 bases from J, the junction kept 12 bases outside the gene matches. The CDR3 runs 16 residues. Germline V gene lookup returns CDR1 SGHRS and CDR2 YFSETQ. The CDR3 region is CASSIFPGGPGNEQFF. In nucleotides, the CDR3 is TGCGCCAGCAGCATCTTCCCGGGAGGGCCTGGCAATGAGCAGTTCTTC.

V usage is TRBV27 and J usage is TRBJ2-7, with TRBD2 matching 9 bases. Germline CDR1 and CDR2: MNHEY and SMNVEV (reference sequence). The CDR3 contains 15 residues. J gave up 4 bases and V 6 bases, and 10 bases lay outside the gene matches. CDR3 nucleotides: TGTGCCAGCAGCCCGAGGAGCGGGGGGCCTTACGAGCAGTACTTC. It codes for CASSPRSGGPYEQYF.

The gene calls are TRBV5-4 and TRBJ2-2; 14 nucleotides line up with TRBD2. This CDR3 region has 16 residues. CDR1 and CDR2 (germline): SGHNT, YYREEE (reference sequence). V was clipped by 3 bases and J by 5 bases; unmatched bases: 3. The CDR3 nucleotides are TGTGCCAGCAGCTGGGGGACTAGCGGGAGTACCGGGGAGCTGTTTTTT. It is translated as CASSWGTSGSTGELFF. Full variable domain (missing parts from reference TRBV5-4 and TRBJ2-2): ETGVTQSPTHLIKTRGQQVTLRCSSQSGHNTVSWYQQALGQGPQFIFQYYREEENGRGNFPPRFSGLQFPNYSSELNVNALELDDSALYLCASSWGTSGSTGELFFGEGSRLTVL.

The V and J genes are TRBV7-2 and TRBJ1-1, with D perhaps TRBD1 (5 bases). V was shortened by 6 bases and J by 0 bases, with 14 bases between the two germline ends. Germline CDR1 is SGHTA and CDR2 is FQGNSA. This CDR3 spans 15 amino acids. The CDR3 coding sequence is TGTGCCAGCAGTTTCGGGACTCCCTTGAACACTGAAGCTTTCTTT. Translated: CASSFGTPLNTEAFF.

With respect to this clone: At one of its ends the junction is not consistent with the germline gene, which may arise from a read error. V gene TRBV7-2 combines with J gene TRBJ2-4; D remains unclear. In germline, CDR1 is SGHTA, CDR2 FQGNSA. The CDR3 spans 12 residues. The CDR3 DNA reads TGTGCCAGCACGACACAAAAAAACAGTCAGTACTTC. Translated: CASTTQKNSQYF. The entire variable domain, with the rest obtained from reference TRBV7-2 and TRBJ2-4, is as follows: GAGVSQSPSNKVTEKGKDVELRCDPISGHTALYWYRQSLGQGLEFLIYFQGNSAPDKSGLPSDRFSAERTGGSVSTLTIQRTQQEDSAVYLCASTTQKNSQYFGAGTRLSVL.

The V and J genes are TRBV11-2 and TRBJ1-4, with D unresolved. Germline CDR1 and CDR2: SGHAT and FQNNGV. The CDR3 is 15 amino acids. V was shortened by 0 bases and J by 4 bases, with 9 bases between the two germline ends. This CDR3 is CASSLDGRVNEKLFF. The CDR3 DNA is TGTGCCAGCAGCTTAGATGGGCGGGTTAATGAAAAACTGTTTTTT.

The CDR3 nucleotides are TGTGCCAGCAGCTTGGGAGGGAAGTACGAGCAGTACTTC. This codes for CASSLGGKYEQYF. This chain uses TRBV5-8 with TRBJ2-7, with a possible D match to TRBD2 (5 bases). Looked up from germline, CDR1 is SGHTS and CDR2 is YDEGEE. Trimming removed 0 bases at V and 4 bases at J, with 8 bases between. There are 13 residues in the CDR3.

CDR3 amino acids: CASSWTAINTEAFF. The CDR3 bases are TGCGCCAGCAGCTGGACAGCCATTAACACTGAAGCTTTCTTT. The V and J genes are TRBV5-1 and TRBJ1-1; a possible D gene is TRBD1 (6 bases). Germline V gives CDR1 SGHRS, CDR2 YFSETQ. The CDR3 contains 14 residues. V was clipped by 3 bases and J by 2 bases, with 11 bases between them.

The CDR3 bases are TGTGCCTGGAGTCCGCCCGGGACAGGGGTTCATGGCTACACCTTC. This encodes CAWSPPGTGVHGYTF. The chain recombines TRBV30 with TRBJ1-2, with 10 bases identical to TRBD1. The CDR3 is made up of 15 amino acids. J was trimmed by 6 bases and V by 2 bases; bases with no gene match: 9. The V gene's germline CDR1 is GTSNPN and CDR2 SVGIG (reference sequence).

CDR3 sequence: CSAARRAGNEQFF. The CDR3, as DNA: TGCAGCGCTGCTCGCAGGGCAGGGAATGAGCAGTTCTTC. The genes are TRBV29-1 and TRBJ2-1, with a weak D call TRBD1 (5 bases). The CDR3 extends over 13 amino acids. The V end was cut by 7 bases, the J end by 7 bases, with 17 bases between. Per the germline V gene, CDR1 is SQVTM and CDR2 is ANQGSEA.

The CDR3 nucleotides read TGTGCCAGCCAAGCGGGGGGGGTTACAGATACGCAGTATTTT. This encodes CASQAGGVTDTQYF. The chain couples TRBV7-2 to TRBJ2-3; 10 nucleotides align to TRBD2. V shed 8 bases and J 3 bases; nucleotides not matched to a gene: 5. This CDR3 contains 14 residues. Germline CDR1 SGHTA, CDR2 FQGNSA.

The J gene is TRBJ2-1, the V gene TRBV9; 7 bases agree with TRBD2. The germline V gene has CDR1 SGDLS and CDR2 YYNGEE. The V segment lost 0 bases and the J segment 4 bases; nucleotides outside the gene matches: 4. The CDR3 has 15 amino acids. CDR3 in DNA: TGTGCCAGCAGCGTAGATGGGCGGGGGTACAATGAGCAGTTCTTC. Residues: CASSVDGRGYNEQFF.

This clone showed up just a few times. This chain uses TRBV7-2 with TRBJ2-7, with D perhaps TRBD2 (6 bases). CDR1 and CDR2 (germline): SGHTA, FQGNSA. Deletions cut 1 base from V and 6 bases from J, with 10 bases between. This CDR3 has 13 amino acids. The CDR3 DNA sequence: TGTGCCAGCAGCTTAGGCGGGACCCTCGAGCAGTACTTC. Translated: CASSLGGTLEQYF.

This chain connects TRBV5-1 to TRBJ1-2; no clear D. The length of the CDR3 is 14 residues. Trimming took 1 base from V and 4 from J, leaving 11 bases between them. Germline V gene sequence: CDR1 SGHRS, CDR2 YFSETQ. DNA for the CDR3: TGCGCCAGCAGCTTGACCGGGGAGGCCTATGGCTACACCTTC. Protein product: CASSLTGEAYGYTF.

The chain carries TRBV21-1 and TRBJ1-3; TRBD1, the D gene given by the table, was not confirmed from the DNA. TRBV21-1 is a documented pseudogene. The CDR3 consists of 20 residues. The CDR3 sequence is CASSSLSGTVYLQGGNTIYF. Written as DNA, the CDR3 is TGTGCCAGCAGCTCACTATCCGGGACAGTCTATCTCCAAGGGGGAAACACCATATATTTT.